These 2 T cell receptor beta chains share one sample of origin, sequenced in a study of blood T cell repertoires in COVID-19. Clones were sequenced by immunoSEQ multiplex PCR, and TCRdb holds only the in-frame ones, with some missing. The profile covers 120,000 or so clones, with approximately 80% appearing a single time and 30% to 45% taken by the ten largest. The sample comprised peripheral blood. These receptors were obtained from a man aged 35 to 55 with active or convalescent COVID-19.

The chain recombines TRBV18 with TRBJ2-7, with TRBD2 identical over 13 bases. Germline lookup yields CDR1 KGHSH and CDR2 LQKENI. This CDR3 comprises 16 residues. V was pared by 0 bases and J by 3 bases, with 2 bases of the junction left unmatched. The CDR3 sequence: CASSPPGLAGRYEQYF. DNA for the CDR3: TGTGCCAGCTCACCACCGGGACTAGCGGGACGCTACGAGCAGTACTTC.

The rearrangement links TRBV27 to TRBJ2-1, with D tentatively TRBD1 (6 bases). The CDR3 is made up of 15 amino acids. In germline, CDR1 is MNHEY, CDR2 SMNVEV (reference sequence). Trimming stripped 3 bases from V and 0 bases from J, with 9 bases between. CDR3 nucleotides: TGTGCCAGCAGTTTTAGGGGGAGCTCCTACAATGAGCAGTTCTTC. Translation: CASSFRGSSYNEQFF.